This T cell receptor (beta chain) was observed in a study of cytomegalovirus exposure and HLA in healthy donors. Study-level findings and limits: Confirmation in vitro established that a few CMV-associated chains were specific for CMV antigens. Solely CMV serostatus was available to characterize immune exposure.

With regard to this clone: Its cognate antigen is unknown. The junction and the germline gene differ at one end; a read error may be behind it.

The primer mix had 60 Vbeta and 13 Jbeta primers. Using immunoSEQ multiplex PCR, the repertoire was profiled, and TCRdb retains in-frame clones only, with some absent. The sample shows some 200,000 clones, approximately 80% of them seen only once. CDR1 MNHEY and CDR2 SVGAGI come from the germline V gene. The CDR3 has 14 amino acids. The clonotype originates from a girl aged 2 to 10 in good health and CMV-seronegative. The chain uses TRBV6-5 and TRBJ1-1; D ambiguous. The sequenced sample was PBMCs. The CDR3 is CAISESGVGTEAFF. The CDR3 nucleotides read TGTGCCATCAGTGAGAGCGGGGTGGGGACTGAAGCTTTCTTT.